These 17 T cell receptor beta chains were sequenced from one sample in a study of neoadjuvant nivolumab and ipilimumab in lung cancer. Repertoires were generated with immunoSEQ multiplex PCR, while TCRdb's copy carries only in-frame clones and drops some. The data show roughly 7,100 clones, approximately 88% seen once. The sequencing here drew on tumor tissue, taken after neoadjuvant nivolumab, alone or with ipilimumab, at or shortly before surgery. These receptors originate from an adult with non-small cell lung cancer.

This chain joins TRBV9 and TRBJ2-7, with D possibly matching TRBD1 (5 bases). The germline CDR1 and CDR2 sequences are SGDLS and YYNGEE. The CDR3 has 15 residues. The V gene lost 4 bases and the J gene lost 2 bases, with 16 bases spanning the gap. The CDR3 nucleotides read TGTGCCAGCAGCAAATACAGGATACCTACCTACGAGCAGTACTTC. It encodes CASSKYRIPTYEQYF. The variable domain in full, with the rest retrieved from reference TRBV9 and TRBJ2-7, is DSGVTQTPKHLITATGQRVTLRCSPRSGDLSVYWYQQSLDQGLQFLIQYYNGEERAKGNILERFSAQQFPDLHSELNLSSLELGDSALYFCASSKYRIPTYEQYFGPGTRLTVT.

This clone was observed once. J is TRBJ1-5 and V is TRBV5-6, with a possible D match to TRBD1 (5 bases). The CDR3 has 14 residues. V shed 4 bases and J shed 5 bases, with 13 bases lying between them. Looked up from germline, CDR1 is SGHDT and CDR2 is YYEEEE. The CDR3 protein is CASSGQGTHQPQHF. DNA for the CDR3: TGTGCCAGCAGCGGTCAGGGTACCCATCAGCCCCAGCATTTT.

This clone was seen a handful of times. V usage is TRBV7-9 and J usage is TRBJ2-6; D might be TRBD1 (5 bases). This CDR3 has 15 residues. Germline V lookup: CDR1 SEHNR, CDR2 FQNEAQ (reference sequence). Trimming took 3 bases from V and 1 from J, leaving 7 bases between them. The DNA for the CDR3 is TGTGCCAGCAGCTTGGCAGGGTCTGGGGCCAACGTCCTGACTTTC. Protein: CASSLAGSGANVLTF.

This clone was observed a single time. The chain uses TRBV7-9 and TRBJ2-7; 8 bases line up with TRBD2. V lost 5 bases and J lost 1; bases outside the gene matches: 10. Germline values: CDR1 SEHNR, CDR2 FQNEAQ (reference sequence). CDR3 length: 16 residues. The CDR3 coding sequence is TGTGCCAGCAGCCCCGGGGCCAGCGGGGGTTCCTACGAGCAGTACTTC. Its translation: CASSPGASGGSYEQYF.

V is TRBV5-1 and J is TRBJ2-7, with TRBD1 matching over 10 bases. After removal of 3 bases from V and 2 bases from J, the junction contained 5 bases not matched to a gene. CDR3 length equals 15 residues. The germline V gene encodes CDR1 SGHRS and CDR2 YFSETQ. The chain's CDR3 is CASSWGTGATYEQYF. DNA of the CDR3: TGCGCCAGCAGCTGGGGGACAGGGGCGACCTACGAGCAGTACTTC. The full variable domain, completed using reference TRBV5-1 and TRBJ2-7, is KAGVTQTPRYLIKTRGQQVTLSCSPISGHRSVSWYQQTPGQGLQFLFEYFSETQRNKGNFPGRFSGRQFSNSRSEMNVSTLELGDSALYLCASSWGTGATYEQYFGPGTRLTVT.

The gene calls are TRBV10-3 and TRBJ2-7; TRBD2 aligns across 7 bases. Trimming removed 0 bases from V and 4 bases from J; junction bases left unmatched: 6. Per germline, CDR1 ENHRY and CDR2 SYGVKD. There are 15 residues in the CDR3. CDR3 coding DNA: TGTGCCATCAGTGAGTCATGGGGAGCGGGGTACGAGCAGTACTTC. As protein: CAISESWGAGYEQYF.

This clone occurred once. The chain links TRBV7-2 to TRBJ1-5, with D perhaps matching TRBD1 (5 bases). V lost 4 bases to trimming and J lost 5 bases, with 21 bases between them. The CDR3 loop spans 17 amino acids. The germline V gene has CDR1 SGHTA and CDR2 FQGNSA. This CDR3 is CASSSINFRGPDQPQHF. DNA for the CDR3: TGTGCCAGCAGCTCGATCAACTTCCGGGGCCCGGATCAGCCCCAGCATTTT.

For the CDR3, the DNA is TGTGCCAGCAGCCACCGACAGGACACCGGGGAGCTGTTTTTT. Translating gives CASSHRQDTGELFF. The J gene is TRBJ2-2, the V gene TRBV11-1; D may be TRBD1 (6 bases). Germline lookup yields CDR1 SGHAT and CDR2 FQDESV (reference sequence). With 5 bases removed from V and 3 bases from J, the gap between germline ends came to 10 bases. The CDR3 sequence is 14 residues long.

The genes are TRBV5-1 and TRBJ2-5, with D perhaps matching TRBD2 (5 bases). V dropped 5 bases and J dropped 4 bases, with 15 bases sitting between them. Germline V gene data show CDR1 as SGHRS and CDR2 as YFSETQ. The CDR3 runs to 14 residues. As DNA, the CDR3 is TGCGCCAGCAGTGAGAGGGTAGGAGGAGAGACCCAGTACTTC. Its protein is CASSERVGGETQYF.

The gene calls are TRBV4-2 and TRBJ2-7, with D possibly TRBD2 on 6 matching bases. This CDR3 contains 16 residues. The ends were cut back, 0 bases at V and 3 bases at J, with 15 bases in the middle. The germline gives CDR1 LGHNA, CDR2 YNFKEQ. The CDR3: CASSQESLRESYEQYF. DNA of the CDR3: TGTGCCAGCAGCCAAGAGTCCCTTCGGGAGAGCTACGAGCAGTACTTC.

Notes on this clone: Different DNA sequences within this sample yield the same CDR3. V usage is TRBV7-3 and J usage is TRBJ2-2, with a weak D call TRBD1 (6 bases). Germline-derived CDR1 and CDR2 are SGHTA and FQGTGA. Trimming pared 5 bases from V and 2 bases from J, leaving 12 bases between. This CDR3 spans 15 amino acids. CDR3 protein: CASSPTGQNTGELFF. CDR3 sequence (DNA): TGTGCCAGCAGCCCAACGGGACAAAACACCGGGGAGCTGTTTTTT.

This chain joins TRBV7-2 and TRBJ1-5; TRBD1 matches 9 bases. With V trimmed by 0 bases and J by 10 bases, 4 bases remained unmatched. The CDR3 has 14 amino acids. Germline V lookup: CDR1 SGHTA, CDR2 FQGNSA. In nucleotides, the CDR3 is TGTGCCAGCAGCTTAGCAGGACAGGGGTTCCCCCAGCATTTT. Translating it yields CASSLAGQGFPQHF.

This chain uses TRBV9 with TRBJ1-5; D call uncertain. CDR1 and CDR2 from the germline V gene are SGDLS and YYNGEE. This CDR3 has 14 amino acids. V dropped 0 bases and J dropped 3 bases, with 7 bases sitting between them. CDR3 amino acids: CASSVDGANQPQHF. CDR3 DNA: TGTGCCAGCAGCGTAGACGGTGCCAATCAGCCCCAGCATTTT.

V is TRBV4-1 and J is TRBJ1-1; 7 nucleotides match TRBD1. The CDR3 runs to 12 residues. After removal of 7 bases from V and 8 bases from J, the junction contained 7 bases not matched to a gene. The germline V gene has CDR1 MGHRA and CDR2 YSYEKL. CDR3 in DNA: TGCGCCAGCACCCAGACAGGGAGGGAAGCTTTCTTT. Encoded protein: CASTQTGREAFF.

The chain employs TRBV19 and TRBJ2-3, with 8 bases matching TRBD1. J was trimmed by 2 bases and V by 6 bases; bases with no gene match: 10. Germline V gene lookup returns CDR1 LNHDA and CDR2 SQIVND (reference sequence). This CDR3 comprises 16 residues. The CDR3 is CASSLQGGGTTDTQYF. CDR3 coding DNA: TGTGCCAGTAGCCTACAGGGGGGCGGGACCACAGATACGCAGTATTTT.

The rearrangement links TRBV2 to TRBJ2-3; 8 nucleotides align to TRBD2. The V gene's germline CDR1 is SNHLY and CDR2 FYNNEI. This CDR3 comprises 13 residues. Trimming at V came to 9 bases and at J to 4 bases, leaving 6 bases not matched to a gene. The CDR3 DNA reads as TGTGCCAGTCGGGGGGGCCTGGCAGATACGCAGTATTTT. This encodes CASRGGLADTQYF.

The rearrangement links TRBV29-1 to TRBJ2-7, with a weak D call TRBD1 (5 bases). Per the germline V gene, CDR1 is SQVTM and CDR2 is ANQGSEA. V was trimmed by 4 bases and J by 0 bases, leaving 13 bases between them. This CDR3 region has 14 residues. DNA of the CDR3: TGCAGCGTTGTGAGGCAGGGTACCTCCTACGAGCAGTACTTC. The encoded protein is CSVVRQGTSYEQYF.